Below, 5 T cell receptor beta chains from the same sample are listed, as sequenced in a study of T-cell reconstitution after alpha-beta-depleted transplantation in children. Preparation of the TCRbeta library involved a method that used unique molecular identifiers. TCRdb re-analysed the PCR reads in MiXCR, keeping a single row per CDR3 protein. The data show 260,000 or so distinct CDR3 sequences, with around 12% seen just once and about 2.6% held by the top ten. The sequences come from PBMCs from the stem cell graft donor, collected from the stem cell graft. The receptors stem from a human donor who donated a stem cell graft to a child with acute lymphoblastic leukemia.

Many counts were recorded for this clonotype. The chain recombines TRBV12-3 or TRBV12-4 with TRBJ2-3, with a possible D match to TRBD1 (6 bases). The V end was cut by 0 bases, the J end by 7 bases, with 17 bases between. The CDR3 has 16 residues. CDR3 amino acids: CASSLAGTGRTYTQYF. Here the CDR3 DNA reads TGTGCCAGCAGTTTAGCGGGTACAGGGCGCACGTATACGCAGTATTTT.

This clonotype was seen repeatedly, ten times or more. This chain links TRBV7-8 with TRBJ2-7, with TRBD1 matching 7 bases. The junction had 6 bases not matched to a gene; V was cut back by 2 bases and J by 2 bases. The CDR3 contains 15 residues. In germline, CDR1 is SGHVS, CDR2 FQNEAQ. The CDR3 reads CASSLRDSLAYEQYF. The CDR3 DNA is TGTGCCAGCAGCTTAAGGGACAGCCTGGCCTACGAGCAGTACTTC.

This clonotype was seen repeatedly, ten times or more. The chain employs TRBV28 and TRBJ2-1, with TRBD1 matching 7 bases. After removal of 5 bases from V and 10 bases from J, the junction contained 8 bases not matched to a gene. Germline V CDR1 and CDR2: MDHEN, SYDVKM. The CDR3 spans 13 residues. The CDR3 region has the DNA TGTGCCAGCAGTACCCTGACAGGGATCGAGCAGTTCTTC. Translated: CASSTLTGIEQFF.

The CDR3 here is CASSPLYGYTF. In DNA, the CDR3 is TGTGCCAGCAGCCCCCTCTATGGCTACACCTTC. The chain recombines TRBV7-2 with TRBJ1-2, with D hard to call. The CDR3 consists of 11 residues. V lost 5 bases and J lost 4, with 5 bases in between. Germline V gene data show CDR1 as SGHTA and CDR2 as FQGNSA.

This clonotype was observed many times. The chain has TRBV7-9 and TRBJ1-1, with D possibly TRBD1 on 5 matching bases. The CDR3 sequence is 14 residues long. Germline V lookup: CDR1 SEHNR, CDR2 FQNEAQ (reference sequence). The V end was cut by 1 base, the J end by 4 bases, with 10 bases between. The CDR3, as DNA: TGTGCCAGCAGCTTAGAGGCCGGGGGCACTGAAGCTTTCTTT. This sequence encodes CASSLEAGGTEAFF.